The TCR beta chain under discussion was sequenced for a study of blood T cell repertoires in COVID-19. Study-level background: Italy, Spain and the United States were the sources of the convalescent and acute COVID-19 samples. Sources were T cells, B-cell-depleted T cells, or PBMCs; the material itself was cDNA or gDNA.

In the original analysis: Reference gene primer amplification in the assay estimated nucleated cell counts. Assay used: immunoSEQ multiplex PCR; TCRdb lists only in-frame clones, some missing. V and J calls and clone size are copied from that table; D and trimming were computed from the DNA. The sample has roughly 330,000 clones; approximately 90% are singletons. Participants' own reports of clinical history determined their cohort assignment. V dropped 0 bases and J dropped 0 bases, with 9 bases sitting between them. CDR3 length: 15 residues. Germline V gene data show CDR1 as SGDLS and CDR2 as YYNGEE.

This sequence originates from a woman between 18 and 29 years old who had recovered from COVID-19. The chain recombines TRBV9 with TRBJ1-1; no clear D gene. Sequencing input: PBMCs or T cells enriched from blood (not recorded which). For the CDR3, the DNA is TGTGCCAGCAGCGTAGCCGAGGCGGTGAACACTGAAGCTTTCTTT. It specifies CASSVAEAVNTEAFF.